The next 20 T cell receptor beta chains were all read from a single sample in a study of PD-1 blockade in mismatch repair-deficient tumors. TCRdb's copy holds only in-frame clones and misses some; the assay was immunoSEQ multiplex PCR. The sample records about 38,000 clones, around 83% being singletons. The sample in question was peripheral blood, obtained around 76 weeks after starting pembrolizumab. These receptors originate from an adult with mismatch repair-deficient cancer.

The J gene is TRBJ2-1, the V gene TRBV29-1, with D uncertain. Germline V lookup: CDR1 SQVTM, CDR2 ANQGSEA. Trimming took off 4 bases at V and 5 bases at J, with 6 bases between the two ends. The CDR3 is 11 residues long. The CDR3: CSVGRDNEQFF. The CDR3 DNA reads TGCAGCGTTGGACGGGACAATGAGCAGTTCTTC.

This chain joins TRBV5-4 and TRBJ2-5; D gene uncertain. CDR1 is SGHNT, CDR2 YYREEE, per germline (reference sequence). V shed 0 bases and J shed 1 base, with 10 bases lying between them. The CDR3 is 15 amino acids. In DNA, the CDR3 is TGTGCCAGCAGCTTGGGGCGTGGGTTCCAAGAGACCCAGTACTTC. Its translation: CASSLGRGFQETQYF.

This chain connects TRBV27 to TRBJ2-1, with 8 positions matching TRBD2. Trimming took 6 bases from V and 6 from J; bases not matched to a gene: 7. CDR1 and CDR2 from the germline V gene are MNHEY and SMNVEV (reference sequence). CDR3 length equals 14 residues. The CDR3 region is CASRLSGGGNEQFF. The CDR3 DNA is TGTGCCAGCAGGCTTTCGGGGGGGGGCAATGAGCAGTTCTTC.

This clone has only one observation. The chain uses TRBV4-1 and TRBJ2-3; D might be TRBD2 (5 bases). The CDR3 covers 17 residues. Between the trimmed V and J ends, which lost 1 base and 7 bases, there was a span of 21 bases. The germline gives CDR1 MGHRA, CDR2 YSYEKL. The CDR3 coding sequence is TGCGCCAGCAGCCAAGGCCCCATTAGCGAAAAGCCCTATACGCAGTATTTT. Its translation is CASSQGPISEKPYTQYF.

The rearrangement joins TRBV27 to TRBJ2-5, with TRBD2 as a possible D gene (6 bases). The CDR3 contains 18 residues. Between the trimmed V and J ends, which lost 5 bases and 4 bases, there was a span of 26 bases. CDR1 is MNHEY, CDR2 SMNVEV, per germline (reference sequence). The chain's CDR3 is CASSPLNSLTVEGETQYF. The CDR3 coding sequence is TGTGCCAGCAGTCCCCTGAACAGCCTAACGGTGGAGGGAGAGACCCAGTACTTC.

The chain combines TRBV28 with TRBJ1-4; D may be TRBD1 (6 bases). The germline V gene has CDR1 MDHEN and CDR2 SYDVKM. V lost 5 bases and J lost 10, with 20 bases in between. The CDR3 has 15 amino acids. CDR3 in amino acids: CASSTGGGYGSKLFF. CDR3 bases: TGTGCCAGCAGTACGGGGGGGGGCTATGGCTCAAAACTGTTTTTT.

This clone was seen only a few times. This chain joins TRBV7-2 and TRBJ2-7; D not resolved. The CDR3 is 12 residues long. The germline gives CDR1 SGHTA, CDR2 FQGNSA. Deletions cut 2 bases from V and 4 bases from J, with 6 bases between. Here the CDR3 DNA reads TGTGCCAGCAGCTTATCCAATTACGAGCAGTACTTC. Its translation: CASSLSNYEQYF.

The chain links TRBV2 to TRBJ1-2, with D possibly TRBD1 on 5 matching bases. The CDR3 consists of 15 residues. CDR1 and CDR2 from the germline V gene are SNHLY and FYNNEI. V gave up 5 bases and J gave up 3 bases, with 16 bases separating them. CDR3 nucleotide sequence: TGTGCCAGCAGTCTTGGCTCGGTGGGACACTATGGCTACACCTTC. It is translated as CASSLGSVGHYGYTF.

This clone was seen once. The chain is built from TRBV27 and TRBJ2-4; D is possibly TRBD1 or TRBD2 (5 bases each). Germline assignment: CDR1 MNHEY and CDR2 SMNVEV (reference sequence). The length of the CDR3 is 12 residues. Trimming cost V 5 bases and J 16 bases, with 18 bases left between them. The CDR3 DNA sequence: TGTGCCAGCAGTCCGGGACCCTATACAATCTACTTC. This codes for CASSPGPYTIYF.

V and J are TRBV11-1 and TRBJ2-2, with D perhaps TRBD2 (6 bases). The CDR3 contains 15 residues. The V end lost 4 bases, the J end lost 1 base, and 10 bases lay between the germline ends. Germline lookup yields CDR1 SGHAT and CDR2 FQDESV (reference sequence). The CDR3 nucleotides read TGTGCCAGCAGCTCCGGGACTCGGAACACCGGGGAGCTGTTTTTT. This gives the protein CASSSGTRNTGELFF.

The V call is TRBV4-1, the J call TRBJ1-1; D is unresolved. The length of the CDR3 is 14 residues. Between the trimmed V and J ends, which lost 1 base and 1 base, there was a span of 7 bases. CDR1 and CDR2 (germline): MGHRA, YSYEKL. CDR3 bases: TGCGCCAGCAGCCAAGCTTGGGGGAACACTGAAGCTTTCTTT. Translated: CASSQAWGNTEAFF.

The CDR3: CASSPRTILRGETEAFF. In DNA, the CDR3 is TGCGCCAGCAGCCCGAGAACCATTCTCAGGGGTGAGACTGAAGCTTTCTTT. The chain links TRBV4-1 to TRBJ1-1; maybe TRBD1 (6 bases). Germline V lookup: CDR1 MGHRA, CDR2 YSYEKL. The CDR3 spans 17 residues. V gave up 4 bases and J gave up 5 bases, with 23 bases separating them.

The chain has TRBV29-1 and TRBJ1-1, with TRBD1 matching over 10 bases. The ends lost 4 bases at V and 6 bases at J; junction bases unmatched: 2. The germline V gene has CDR1 SQVTM and CDR2 ANQGSEA. CDR3 size: 12 residues. The DNA of the CDR3 is TGCAGCGTTGTGGGACAGGGGCCTGAAGCTTTCTTT. This codes for CSVVGQGPEAFF. Variable domain in full (rest from reference TRBV29-1 and TRBJ1-1): SAVISQKPSRDICQRGTSLTIQCQVDSQVTMMFWYRQQPGQSLTLIATANQGSEATYESGFVIDKFPISRPNLTFSTLTVSNMSPEDSSIYLCSVVGQGPEAFFGQGTRLTVV.

The chain is built from TRBV19 and TRBJ1-2, with D perhaps TRBD1 (5 bases). Trimming cost V 9 bases and J 8 bases, with 13 bases left between them. CDR1 and CDR2 (germline): LNHDA, SQIVND (reference sequence). The CDR3 runs to 11 residues. The CDR3, as DNA: TGTGCCAGCACTAGGGGCGGAGGCTACACCTTC. Its translation: CASTRGGGYTF.

This clone was recorded only once. The gene calls are TRBV10-2 and TRBJ2-1; D is possibly TRBD2 (5 bases). Germline lookup yields CDR1 WSHSY and CDR2 SAAADI. Between the trimmed V and J ends, which lost 7 bases and 0 bases, there was a span of 10 bases. CDR3 length: 14 residues. CDR3 residues: CASKGGLSYNEQFF. CDR3 DNA sequence: TGCGCCAGCAAGGGCGGACTCTCCTACAATGAGCAGTTCTTC.

The chain is built from TRBV27 and TRBJ2-7; 10 positions match TRBD2. J was trimmed by 4 bases and V by 0 bases; bases with no gene match: 0. There are 14 residues in the CDR3. CDR1 MNHEY and CDR2 SMNVEV come from the germline V gene (reference sequence). The CDR3 DNA is TGTGCCAGCAGTTTATCACTAGCGGGATACGAGCAGTACTTC. The encoded protein is CASSLSLAGYEQYF.

The sample holds one count of this clone. This chain connects TRBV4-1 to TRBJ2-7; either TRBD1 or TRBD2 may supply D (6 bases each). Germline CDR1 MGHRA, CDR2 YSYEKL. The CDR3 consists of 15 residues. V was pared by 2 bases and J by 0 bases, with 11 bases between. CDR3 sequence: CASSQLGGGSYEQYF. CDR3 bases: TGCGCCAGCAGCCAACTAGGGGGAGGCTCCTACGAGCAGTACTTC.

The chain has TRBV7-2 and TRBJ1-2; D gene unclear. Germline V gene sequence: CDR1 SGHTA, CDR2 FQGNSA. CDR3 size: 13 residues. Trimming shortened V by 4 bases and J by 5 bases, and 11 bases separated the two germline ends. The CDR3 loop reads CASSSAGFYGYTF. CDR3 DNA: TGTGCCAGCAGCTCAGCCGGGTTTTATGGCTACACCTTC.

In its sample, this clone was seen once. The CDR3 is CASSPWTGKTQYF. CDR3 coding DNA: TGTGCCAGTAGCCCCTGGACGGGGAAGACCCAGTACTTC. The chain joins TRBV19 to TRBJ2-5, with TRBD2 as a possible D gene (5 bases). This CDR3 region has 13 residues. The ends were cut back, 6 bases at V and 6 bases at J, with 14 bases in the middle. The germline gives CDR1 LNHDA, CDR2 SQIVND (reference sequence).

CDR3 protein: CASSSRRITASNQPQHF. The DNA for the CDR3 is TGTGCCAGCAGCTCACGGCGCATTACAGCTAGCAATCAGCCCCAGCATTTT. This chain connects TRBV11-3 to TRBJ1-5; D gene ambiguous. The germline gives CDR1 SGHNT, CDR2 YENEEA. Trimming left V 4 bases short and J 0 bases short, with 16 bases between. This CDR3 contains 17 residues.